Presented here are 23 T cell receptor beta chains from one specimen sequenced in a study of blood T cell repertoires in COVID-19. Sequencing used immunoSEQ multiplex PCR; TCRdb keeps in-frame clones, though not all of them. The table has over 350,000 clones, around 89% seen once; the top ten hold more than 0.85%. The specimen was PBMCs or T cells enriched from blood (not recorded which). The receptor set was obtained from a young woman with acute COVID-19.

The V call is TRBV7-2, the J call TRBJ2-4; 8 bases are shared with TRBD1. The CDR3 totals 14 residues. The germline V gene has CDR1 SGHTA and CDR2 FQGNSA. The junction had 10 bases not matched to a gene; V was cut back by 8 bases and J by 7 bases. Written as DNA, the CDR3 is TGTGCCAGCGCCTTGACAGGGGTGGGTAACATTCAGTACTTC. Its protein is CASALTGVGNIQYF.

V is TRBV5-1 and J is TRBJ1-6, with TRBD1 identical over 7 bases. Trimming cost V 1 base and J 7 bases; bases outside gene matches: 5. The length of the CDR3 is 15 residues. Germline V lookup: CDR1 SGHRS, CDR2 YFSETQ. The CDR3 coding sequence is TGCGCCAGCAGCTTGTCGTTCAGGGGGAATTCACCCCTCCACTTT. This codes for CASSLSFRGNSPLHF.

This clone was observed once. The chain combines TRBV5-1 with TRBJ1-5; D perhaps matches TRBD1 (6 bases). Looked up from germline, CDR1 is SGHRS and CDR2 is YFSETQ. V was shortened by 0 bases and J by 4 bases, with 11 bases between the two germline ends. The CDR3 runs 15 residues. CDR3 sequence: CASSLVAGANQPQHF. CDR3 DNA sequence: TGCGCCAGCAGCTTGGTAGCAGGGGCAAATCAGCCCCAGCATTTT.

This chain uses TRBV2 with TRBJ1-5; D is perhaps TRBD1 (6 bases). There are 15 residues in the CDR3. The germline CDR1 and CDR2 sequences are SNHLY and FYNNEI. Trimming stripped 2 bases from V and 7 bases from J, with 15 bases between. The CDR3 loop is CASSEIPRGGQPQHF. The CDR3, as DNA: TGTGCCAGCAGTGAAATCCCCAGGGGAGGGCAGCCCCAGCATTTT.

In the case of this clone: Distinct nucleotide sequences in the sample also encode this CDR3. This rearrangement joins TRBV2 to TRBJ1-1; 7 positions match TRBD1. V shed 7 bases, J shed 2 bases, and the junction held 4 bases outside the gene matches. This CDR3 has 13 amino acids. Germline CDR1 is SNHLY and CDR2 is FYNNEI. In DNA form, the CDR3 reads TGTGCCAGCACACGGGACAGAAACACTGAAGCTTTCTTT. Encoded protein: CASTRDRNTEAFF. The full variable domain, with the rest looked up from reference TRBV2 and TRBJ1-1, is EPEVTQTPSHQVTQMGQEVILRCVPISNHLYFYWYRQILGQKVEFLVSFYNNEISEKSEIFDDQFSVERPDGSNFTLKIRSTKLEDSAMYFCASTRDRNTEAFFGQGTRLTVV.

This clone came up a few times. The chain joins TRBV7-3 to TRBJ1-6; maybe TRBD1 (5 bases). Trimming took off 2 bases at V and 12 bases at J, with 8 bases between the two ends. Germline CDR1 reads SGHTA; CDR2 reads FQGTGA. The CDR3 length is 12 residues. The CDR3 DNA reads TGTGCCAGCAGCTTACAGGGTGGACCCCTCCACTTT. Amino acid sequence: CASSLQGGPLHF.

The V and J genes are TRBV2 and TRBJ1-6; TRBD1 matches at 7 bases. In germline, CDR1 is SNHLY, CDR2 FYNNEI. The CDR3 covers 14 residues. J was trimmed by 8 bases and V by 4 bases; bases with no gene match: 5. Here the CDR3 DNA reads TGTGCCAGCAGTGGAAAGGGGGCTGATTCACCCCTCCACTTT. Amino acid sequence: CASSGKGADSPLHF.

V usage is TRBV19 and J usage is TRBJ1-1; D is unresolved. Per germline, CDR1 LNHDA and CDR2 SQIVND (reference sequence). The V gene lost 7 bases and the J gene lost 7 bases, with 10 bases spanning the gap. This CDR3 is built from 11 residues. The CDR3 DNA reads TGTGCCAGTAAAGCAGGCAATGAAGCTTTCTTT. As protein: CASKAGNEAFF.

This chain joins TRBV6-2 or TRBV6-3 and TRBJ1-1; tentative D call: TRBD1 (6 bases). Per the germline V gene, CDR1 is MNHEY and CDR2 is SVGEGT. The ends were cut back, 5 bases at V and 0 bases at J, with 10 bases in the middle. The CDR3 consists of 14 residues. For the CDR3, the DNA is TGTGCCAGCAGTGCAAACAGGGTGAACACTGAAGCTTTCTTT. It yields the protein CASSANRVNTEAFF.

The CDR3 spells CSVEWERGARKTQYF. The CDR3 DNA reads TGCAGCGTTGAATGGGAGCGCGGAGCCAGGAAGACCCAGTACTTC. The chain couples TRBV29-1 to TRBJ2-5; TRBD2 is a possible D gene (5 bases). Per the germline V gene, CDR1 is SQVTM and CDR2 is ANQGSEA. V gave up 2 bases and J gave up 6 bases, with 19 bases separating them. This CDR3 has 15 residues.

This rearrangement joins TRBV7-9 to TRBJ2-5, with D tentatively TRBD1 (6 bases). Looked up from germline, CDR1 is SEHNR and CDR2 is FQNEAQ (reference sequence). There are 14 residues in the CDR3. V lost 0 bases and J lost 5, with 10 bases in between. DNA for the CDR3: TGTGCCAGCAGCTTAGCGGGGGCCGGGGAGACCCAGTACTTC. It codes for CASSLAGAGETQYF.

The chain recombines TRBV5-6 with TRBJ1-2; 7 positions match TRBD1. In germline, CDR1 is SGHDT, CDR2 YYEEEE. This CDR3 region has 12 residues. The ends lost 7 bases at V and 6 bases at J; junction bases unmatched: 6. CDR3 sequence (DNA): TGTGCCAGCGGGACAGAGCTTAATGGCTACACCTTC. It specifies CASGTELNGYTF. Drawing the rest from reference TRBV5-6 and TRBJ1-2, the complete variable domain is DAGVTQSPTHLIKTRGQQVTLRCSPKSGHDTVSWYQQALGQGPQFIFQYYEEEERQRGNFPDRFSGHQFPNYSSELNVNALLLGDSALYLCASGTELNGYTFGSGTRLTVV.

V and J are TRBV10-2 and TRBJ2-5; no clear D gene. The CDR3 extends over 13 amino acids. Per the germline V gene, CDR1 is WSHSY and CDR2 is SAAADI. The ends were cut back, 2 bases at V and 2 bases at J, with 6 bases in the middle. CDR3: CASSESQQETQYF. In DNA form, the CDR3 reads TGCGCCAGCAGTGAGAGCCAACAAGAGACCCAGTACTTC.

V is TRBV6-5 and J is TRBJ1-6; 7 bases match TRBD1. Germline CDR1 is MNHEY and CDR2 is SVGAGI. Trimming took 10 bases from V and 9 from J; bases not matched to a gene: 12. The CDR3 runs to 14 residues. The CDR3 loop is CATRHQGEGSPLHF. CDR3 DNA: TGTGCCACACGCCACCAGGGGGAAGGTTCACCCCTCCACTTT.

J is TRBJ1-2 and V is TRBV14; D gene unclear. Germline CDR1 is SGHDN and CDR2 is FVKESK. Trimming shortened V by 3 bases and J by 7 bases, and 15 bases separated the two germline ends. This CDR3 is built from 14 residues. The CDR3 nucleotides read TGTGCCAGCAGCCATGACTTATGGCCGGGTGGCTACACCTTC. As protein: CASSHDLWPGGYTF. The entire variable domain, with the rest obtained from reference TRBV14 and TRBJ1-2, is as follows: EAGVTQFPSHSVIEKGQTVTLRCDPISGHDNLYWYRRVMGKEIKFLLHFVKESKQDESGMPNNRFLAERTGGTYSTLKVQPAELEDSGVYFCASSHDLWPGGYTFGSGTRLTVV.

The chain employs TRBV5-1 and TRBJ2-1, with 10 bases aligning to TRBD1. Germline V gene sequence: CDR1 SGHRS, CDR2 YFSETQ. The CDR3 loop spans 16 amino acids. With V trimmed by 0 bases and J by 6 bases, 6 bases remained unmatched. The CDR3 reads CASSLELGQGINEQFF. CDR3 nucleotide sequence: TGCGCCAGCAGCTTGGAGTTGGGACAGGGGATCAATGAGCAGTTCTTC. The complete variable domain, with remaining parts taken from reference TRBV5-1 and TRBJ2-1, reads KAGVTQTPRYLIKTRGQQVTLSCSPISGHRSVSWYQQTPGQGLQFLFEYFSETQRNKGNFPGRFSGRQFSNSRSEMNVSTLELGDSALYLCASSLELGQGINEQFFGPGTRLTVL.

This clone is a singleton in its sample. The V gene is TRBV29-1, the J gene TRBJ1-2; 9 nucleotides line up with TRBD1. The CDR3 sequence is 14 residues long. Germline-derived CDR1 and CDR2 are SQVTM and ANQGSEA. Trimming cost V 6 bases and J 2 bases; bases outside gene matches: 7. Here the CDR3 DNA reads TGCAGCGTGGGGTCGGGACAGGGCAACTATGGCTACACCTTC. This codes for CSVGSGQGNYGYTF.

This chain links TRBV9 with TRBJ1-3; 8 bases align to TRBD1. V gave up 0 bases and J gave up 0 bases; unmatched junction bases: 11. Germline V gene lookup returns CDR1 SGDLS and CDR2 YYNGEE. The CDR3 is made up of 19 amino acids. CDR3 nucleotides: TGTGCCAGCAGCGTAGAGGGGGGGGACAGGAGGCACTCTGGAAACACCATATATTTT. Translating it yields CASSVEGGDRRHSGNTIYF.

This chain joins TRBV4-1 and TRBJ1-6; no reliable D call. The germline V gene encodes CDR1 MGHRA and CDR2 YSYEKL. V was cut by 0 bases and J by 4 bases, with 10 bases left in between. The CDR3 has 16 amino acids. This CDR3 is CASSQDLRVYNSPLHF. Written as DNA, the CDR3 is TGCGCCAGCAGCCAAGACCTCCGGGTGTATAATTCACCCCTCCACTTT.

This chain connects TRBV4-1 to TRBJ2-1; the match to TRBD1 covers 9 bases. The CDR3 is 17 residues long. V lost 0 bases to trimming and J lost 5 bases; unmatched junction nucleotides: 8. Germline V gives CDR1 MGHRA, CDR2 YSYEKL. The CDR3 here is CASSQDTRQGVHNEQFF. The CDR3 bases are TGCGCCAGCAGCCAAGATACCCGACAGGGGGTACACAATGAGCAGTTCTTC.

This clone was recorded only once. Other DNA sequences in this specimen translate into the identical CDR3. The chain employs TRBV2 and TRBJ2-5, with 15 bases lining up with TRBD2. The CDR3 loop spans 16 amino acids. Germline-derived CDR1 and CDR2 are SNHLY and FYNNEI. V trimming: 5 bases; J trimming: 2 bases; junction bases outside the gene matches: 3. CDR3 loop: CASSLGLAGGQETQYF. The CDR3 DNA is TGTGCCAGCAGTCTGGGACTAGCGGGGGGACAAGAGACCCAGTACTTC.

CDR3 DNA: TGTGCCAGCAGCCCCCGGACAGGAGGTTCATACACCATATATTTT. As protein: CASSPRTGGSYTIYF. The rearrangement joins TRBV6-5 to TRBJ1-3, with 7 bases that match TRBD1. CDR1 and CDR2 from the germline V gene are MNHEY and SVGAGI. This CDR3 spans 15 amino acids. V gave up 6 bases and J gave up 8 bases; unmatched junction bases: 13.

The rearrangement links TRBV21-1 to TRBJ1-5; the table's D call, TRBD1, has no DNA check behind it. TRBV21-1 counts as a pseudogene. This CDR3 is built from 20 residues. This CDR3 reads CASSKLPGQGLPPGNQPQHF. The CDR3 region has the DNA TGTGCCAGCAGCAAGCTACCGGGACAGGGCCTTCCCCCGGGCAATCAGCCCCAGCATTTT.